The sequence of this T cell receptor (beta chain) was determined in a study of OX40 agonist ivuxolimab in advanced cancers. Study-level background: Age averaged 60 years (range roughly 23 to 79), and 82.7% were male. Overall study findings and caveats: Expanded clones belonging to CD8+ T cells outnumbered, on average, those of CD4+. The investigators did not determine what antigen specificity the expanded peripheral T cells had.

Clones were read by immunoSEQ multiplex PCR, and TCRdb kept only the in-frame ones, dropping some. The sample lists about 17,000 clones; roughly nine tenths were seen once. About this clone: Its antigen is undetermined.

The CDR3 is 16 residues long. Sampled blood was obtained at baseline, cycle 4 day 1, and cycle 7 day 1. This chain connects TRBV21-1 to TRBJ2-5; no DNA check was done on the table's D call, TRBD2. TRBV21-1 is a pseudogene locus. The TCR sequence derives from an adult with an advanced solid tumor such as melanoma, head and neck, liver or kidney cancer. The sample here was CD4+ or CD8+ T cells sorted from blood, taken in a trial of the OX40 agonist ivuxolimab. For the CDR3, the DNA is TGTGCCAGCAGCAAAGGAGATACTAGGGAAGGAGAGACCCAGTACTTC. Its translation is CASSKGDTREGETQYF.